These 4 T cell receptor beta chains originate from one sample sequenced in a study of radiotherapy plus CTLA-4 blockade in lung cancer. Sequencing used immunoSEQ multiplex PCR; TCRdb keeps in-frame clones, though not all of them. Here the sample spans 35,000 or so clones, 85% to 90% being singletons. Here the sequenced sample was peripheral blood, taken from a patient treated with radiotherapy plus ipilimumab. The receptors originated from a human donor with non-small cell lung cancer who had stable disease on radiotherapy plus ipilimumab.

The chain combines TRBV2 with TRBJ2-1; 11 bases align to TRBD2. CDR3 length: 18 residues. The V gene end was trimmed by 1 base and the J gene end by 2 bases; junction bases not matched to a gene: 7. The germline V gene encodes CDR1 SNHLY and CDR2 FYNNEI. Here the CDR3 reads CASSEVAGGPRTYNEQFF. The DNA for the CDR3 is TGTGCCAGCAGTGAAGTAGCGGGAGGGCCTAGGACCTACAATGAGCAGTTCTTC.

CDR3 bases: TGTGCCAGCTCACGACGGGAGCCTAGCACAGATACGCAGTATTTT. This codes for CASSRREPSTDTQYF. The chain recombines TRBV18 with TRBJ2-3, with D perhaps TRBD2 (6 bases). CDR3 length: 15 residues. V lost 4 bases and J lost 0, with 11 bases in between. Germline V gene data show CDR1 as KGHSH and CDR2 as LQKENI.

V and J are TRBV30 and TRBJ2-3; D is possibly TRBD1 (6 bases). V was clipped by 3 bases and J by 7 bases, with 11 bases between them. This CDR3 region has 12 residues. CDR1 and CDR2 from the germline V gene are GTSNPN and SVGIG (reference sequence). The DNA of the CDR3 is TGTGCCTGGAGCAACCAGGGGAATACGCAGTATTTT. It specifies CAWSNQGNTQYF.

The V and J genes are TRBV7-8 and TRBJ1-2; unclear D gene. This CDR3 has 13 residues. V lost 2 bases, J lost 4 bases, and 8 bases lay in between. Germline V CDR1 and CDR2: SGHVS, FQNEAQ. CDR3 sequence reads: CASSLQGVYGYTF. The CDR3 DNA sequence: TGTGCCAGCAGCTTACAAGGAGTCTATGGCTACACCTTC. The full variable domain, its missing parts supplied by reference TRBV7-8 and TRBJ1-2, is GAGVSQSPRYKVAKRGQDVALRCDPISGHVSLFWYQQALGQGPEFLTYFQNEAQLDKSGLPSDRFFAERPEGSVSTLKIQRTQQEDSAVYLCASSLQGVYGYTFGSGTRLTVV.